A single TCR beta chain is shown here with its context. No antigen is known for it. Some clones are missing from TCRdb's copy, which holds only in-frame ones; the method was immunoSEQ multiplex PCR. The repertoire holds tens of thousands of clones, with 88% as singletons. These data are taken from a study of T cell responses to AZD1222 COVID-19 vaccine. General study findings and limits: Among spike-specific TCRs, nearly half reportedly target unmutated variant regions.

The TCR was taken from an adult who received the AZD1222 COVID-19 vaccine. Material: peripheral blood, obtained 28 days after the second AZD1222 dose.

The CDR3 reads CASSLDHSVAGVQMNTEAFF. CDR3 sequence (DNA): TGTGCCAGCAGCTTAGATCATAGTGTGGCAGGTGTACAAATGAACACTGAAGCTTTCTTT. V is TRBV11-3 and J is TRBJ1-1; D remains unclear. CDR3 length equals 20 residues. Germline V CDR1 and CDR2: SGHNT, YENEEA. V dropped 0 bases and J dropped 0 bases, with 23 bases sitting between them.